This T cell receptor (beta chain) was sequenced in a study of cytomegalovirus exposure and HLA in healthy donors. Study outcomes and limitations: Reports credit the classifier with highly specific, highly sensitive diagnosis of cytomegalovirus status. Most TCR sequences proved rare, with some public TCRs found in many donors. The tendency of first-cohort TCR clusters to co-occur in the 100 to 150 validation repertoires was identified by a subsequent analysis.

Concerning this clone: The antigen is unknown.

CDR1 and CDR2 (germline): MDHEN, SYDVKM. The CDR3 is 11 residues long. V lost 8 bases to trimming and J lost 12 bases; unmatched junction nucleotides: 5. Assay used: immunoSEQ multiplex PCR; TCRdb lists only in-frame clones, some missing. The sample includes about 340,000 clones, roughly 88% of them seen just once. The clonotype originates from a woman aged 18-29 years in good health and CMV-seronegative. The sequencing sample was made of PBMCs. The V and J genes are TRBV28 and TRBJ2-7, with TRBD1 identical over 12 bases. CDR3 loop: CASSGTGGTYF. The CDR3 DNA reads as TGTGCCAGCTCCGGGACAGGGGGCACGTACTTC.